These 8 T cell receptor beta chains originate from one sample sequenced in a study of T cell responses to AZD1222 COVID-19 vaccine. Profiling relied on immunoSEQ multiplex PCR, and the TCRdb table lists in-frame clones only, not all of them. Of more than 100,000 clones in the sample, 85% to 90% were seen once. The sample here was peripheral blood, taken on day 0 of AZD1222 vaccination. The source of these receptors is an adult in good health.

This clone was counted once. This chain joins TRBV13 and TRBJ2-7, with D tentatively TRBD1 (6 bases). V was clipped by 3 bases and J by 1 base, with 10 bases between them. The CDR3 covers 14 residues. The germline V gene encodes CDR1 PRHDT and CDR2 FYEKMQ (reference sequence). The CDR3 nucleotides are TGTGCCAGCAGCTTGAGAGGACAGTCCTACGAGCAGTACTTC. Its protein product is CASSLRGQSYEQYF.

This chain's CDR3 is CASSPSLQNTGELFF. DNA of the CDR3: TGTGCCAGCAGCCCCAGTTTACAGAACACCGGGGAGCTGTTTTTT. This rearrangement joins TRBV7-9 to TRBJ2-2; no clear D. V was cut by 5 bases and J by 1 base, with 11 bases left in between. Germline lookup yields CDR1 SEHNR and CDR2 FQNEAQ (reference sequence). The CDR3 runs 15 residues.

The CDR3 reads CASRETTLNTEAFF. DNA for the CDR3: TGTGCCAGCAGGGAGACAACTTTGAACACTGAAGCTTTCTTT. The chain uses TRBV27 and TRBJ1-1, with D uncertain. V lost 6 bases, J lost 0 bases, and 11 bases lay in between. The CDR3 is 14 amino acids. CDR1 MNHEY and CDR2 SMNVEV come from the germline V gene (reference sequence).

The J gene is TRBJ2-7, the V gene TRBV6-5, with TRBD2 identical over 8 bases. Trimming removed 6 bases from V and 7 bases from J; junction bases left unmatched: 14. The CDR3 length is 15 residues. Germline V gene lookup returns CDR1 MNHEY and CDR2 SVGAGI. The CDR3 is CASRLTPGGPREQYF. CDR3 DNA sequence: TGTGCCAGCAGACTGACCCCGGGGGGGCCTCGGGAGCAGTACTTC.

The chain joins TRBV29-1 to TRBJ2-2; D call uncertain. Germline assignment: CDR1 SQVTM and CDR2 ANQGSEA. V lost 3 bases and J lost 1, with 9 bases in between. The CDR3 covers 14 residues. This chain's CDR3 is CSVELAENTGELFF. The DNA of the CDR3 is TGCAGCGTTGAGCTGGCGGAGAACACCGGGGAGCTGTTTTTT.

This CDR3 reads CASTARQGWQETQYF. The CDR3 DNA sequence: TGCGCCAGCACTGCACGACAGGGGTGGCAAGAGACCCAGTACTTC. The chain employs TRBV23-1 and TRBJ2-5; 8 bases are shared with TRBD1. TRBV23-1 is recorded as an ORF, its role being uncertain. The CDR3 contains 15 residues. The V and J ends lost 7 bases and 2 bases, in that order; junction bases with no gene match: 9.

J is TRBJ2-1 and V is TRBV19; 12 bases are shared with TRBD2. Unmatched junction bases numbered 7, after V lost 7 bases and J lost 3 bases. This CDR3 has 16 residues. Germline V gene lookup returns CDR1 LNHDA and CDR2 SQIVND (reference sequence). CDR3 nucleotides: TGTGCCAGTACATGGCTAGCGGGAGGGAACTACAATGAGCAGTTCTTC. Residues: CASTWLAGGNYNEQFF.

By share of the sample, this clone is medium-sized. The V gene is TRBV18, the J gene TRBJ1-4; D unresolved. From germline, CDR1 is KGHSH and CDR2 LQKENI. With 3 bases removed from V and 6 bases from J, the gap between germline ends came to 11 bases. This CDR3 has 14 residues. CDR3 DNA: TGTGCCAGCTCACCCACGGGATACTATGAAAAACTGTTTTTT. Residues: CASSPTGYYEKLFF.